These T cell receptor beta chains were read from a single sample in a study of HIV-infected patients and healthy controls. TCRdb re-analysed the 5' RACE reads in MiXCR, keeping a single row per CDR3 protein. The table has 20,000 to 30,000 distinct CDR3 sequences, 8.5% seen once. Material for sequencing was blood. Receptors originate from an adult in good health. Each CDR3 is given with its conserved first and last residue. The order of the fields is D gene, J gene, clone size, V gene, CDR3 DNA, CDR3 protein. D genes are given only for firm matches. Clone size is stated in some rows and not others, as once, few, many or a class when expanded.

TRBD2 TRBJ2-3 - TRBV7-2 TGTGCCAGCAGCTTAGATACCCTAGCGGGGGCCAATACGCAGTATTTT CASSLDTLAGANTQYF
TRBD2 TRBJ2-3 few TRBV20-1 TGCAGTGCTAGAGATAAGGGACTAGATGTGCCAGATACGCAGTATTTT CSARDKGLDVPDTQYF
TRBD1 TRBJ2-7 many TRBV28 TGTGCCAGCAGTCCGACAGGGGGCCTGCACGAGCAGTACTTC CASSPTGGLHEQYF
- TRBJ1-1 - TRBV10-3 TGTGCCATCAGTGAGTCGATGGGGGGTACTGAAGCTTTCTTT CAISESMGGTEAFF
- TRBJ2-3 many TRBV29-1 TGCAGCGTAAGGGGCCGTAGCACAGATACGCAGTATTTT CSVRGRSTDTQYF
- TRBJ1-1 few TRBV6-5 TGTGCCAGCAGTTACGACAAGGACACTGAAGCTTTCTTT CASSYDKDTEAFF
TRBD1 TRBJ1-5 many TRBV10-2 TGCGCCAGCAGCCTAACAGGGGTCCCTAGCAATCAGCCCCAGCATTTT CASSLTGVPSNQPQHF
TRBD1 TRBJ1-1 many TRBV7-9 TGTGCCAGCAGCTCAGGGACAGGGGCCCCGAGGGCTGAAGCTTTCTTT CASSSGTGAPRAEAFF
TRBD2 TRBJ2-3 - TRBV3-1 TGTGCCAGCAGCCAAGGGTGGTCGGGGGGACGCACAGATACGCAGTATTTT CASSQGWSGGRTDTQYF
TRBD2 TRBJ2-7 many TRBV27 TGTGCCAGCAGCTTAAGGACTAGCGGGGGGCCTAAGGTCTACGAGCAGTACTTC CASSLRTSGGPKVYEQYF
- TRBJ1-4 many TRBV7-9 TGTGCCAGCAGCTTCACCGAGTGGGGGACGGCTAATGAAAAACTGTTTTTT CASSFTEWGTANEKLFF
- TRBJ1-1 many TRBV20-1 TGCAGTGCTAGTTGGGACAAGGACACTGAAGCTTTCTTT CSASWDKDTEAFF
- TRBJ2-7 - TRBV20-1 TGCAGCTGCTCAGGGTCCCACGAGCAGTACTTC CSCSGSHEQYF
- TRBJ2-5 many TRBV7-2 TGTGCCAGCAGCTTAACTCGTGAAGAGACCCAGTACTTC CASSLTREETQYF
- TRBJ1-2 many TRBV6-5 TGTGCCAGCAGTTACTCCTTACAGGGTGTGAACTATGGCTACACCTTC CASSYSLQGVNYGYTF
- TRBJ1-3 - TRBV3-1 TGTGCCAGCAGCCAATTTTACAGCTCACTCTCTGGAAACACCATATATTTT CASSQFYSSLSGNTIYF
- TRBJ2-5 many TRBV7-2 TGTGCCAGCAGCACCTTGACGGGTTACCAGGAGACCCAGTACTTC CASSTLTGYQETQYF
- TRBJ2-7 many TRBV5-1 TGCGCCAGCAGCTTGAAACGACCGGGACCCAACCCTAGACCGTACGAGCAGTACTTC CASSLKRPGPNPRPYEQYF
- TRBJ2-3 few TRBV5-1 TGCGCCAGCAGCCTTGACTCCTACACAGATACGCAGTATTTT CASSLDSYTDTQYF
TRBD1 TRBJ1-1 many TRBV6-6 TGTGCCAGCACAACAGGGGATCCCAAGACTGAAGCTTTCTTT CASTTGDPKTEAFF
- TRBJ2-2 medium-sized TRBV28 TGTGCCAGCACCTATCCGGGCGAGGTAATGGCCGGGGAGCTGTTTTTT CASTYPGEVMAGELFF
TRBD1 TRBJ1-1 many TRBV6-1 TGTGCCAGCAGCGAAGGGACAGGGGGCACTGAAGCTTTCTTT CASSEGTGGTEAFF
- TRBJ1-5 many TRBV25-1 TGTGCCAGCAGTGAATCGGCAGACAATAGCAATCAGCCCCAGCATTTT CASSESADNSNQPQHF
TRBD1 TRBJ2-1 many TRBV3-1 TGTGCCAGCAGCCGCGGGACAGGAGGTTTCAATGAGCAGTTCTTC CASSRGTGGFNEQFF
TRBD2 TRBJ2-1 - TRBV7-9 TGTGCCAGCAGGGGGGGACTAGCGGAACGGTCCTACAATGAGCAGTTCTTC CASRGGLAERSYNEQFF
TRBD1 TRBJ2-7 many TRBV6-4 TGTGCCAACCCCCGGACAGGTCGTCACGAGCAGTACTTC CANPRTGRHEQYF
- TRBJ1-5 - TRBV18 TGTGCCAGCTCACCGGAGCAGGGACTCAATCAGCCCCAGCATTTT CASSPEQGLNQPQHF
TRBD1 TRBJ1-5 many TRBV7-2 TGTGCCAGCAGCCCACAGGGGTCCAATCAGCCCCAGCATTTT CASSPQGSNQPQHF
- TRBJ1-6 many TRBV9 TGTGCCAGCAGTGTCGACACGGGGGGAACCTATAATTCACCCCTCCACTTT CASSVDTGGTYNSPLHF
TRBD2 TRBJ2-7 many TRBV29-1 TGCAGCGTTGAGTCTAGCGGAGCGATTCGGCGGTACTTC CSVESSGAIRRYF
- TRBJ2-7 - TRBV6-5 TGTGCCAGCTCTTTGGGGGGCCACGAGCAGTACTTC CASSLGGHEQYF
- TRBJ2-7 many TRBV7-9 TGTGCCAGCAGCGGGACAAGCTGGCAGTACTTC CASSGTSWQYF
TRBD2 TRBJ2-5 medium-sized TRBV7-6 TGTGCCAGCAGCTCCATAGCGGGGGAAGAGACCCAGTACTTC CASSSIAGEETQYF
- TRBJ2-2 many TRBV6-5 TGTGCCAGCATTTGGCTTGGAGGGGGGGAGCTGTTTTTT CASIWLGGGELFF
- TRBJ2-7 many TRBV7-2 TGTGCCAGCAGCGTGAACCAGGGCCCCTACGAGCAGTACTTC CASSVNQGPYEQYF
- TRBJ1-6 many TRBV20-1 TGCAGTGCTAGACCCGTGTCTGATTCACCCCTCCACTTT CSARPVSDSPLHF
- TRBJ1-1 many TRBV10-3 TGTGCCATCCGGCGTGGGCTGTTGAACACTGAAGCTTTCTTT CAIRRGLLNTEAFF
- TRBJ2-5 many TRBV20-1 TGCAGTGCTAGCCTGACAGGACGGGAAGAGACCCAGTACTTC CSASLTGREETQYF
- TRBJ1-2 many TRBV18 TGTGCCAGCTCACCACTACAGGGCACTAACTATGGCTACACCTTC CASSPLQGTNYGYTF
- TRBJ1-4 many TRBV12-3/TRBV12-4 TGTGCCAGCAGTTTGAATCGACAGGAAAAACTGTTTTTT CASSLNRQEKLFF
- TRBJ2-7 - TRBV7-9 TGTGCCAGCAGCCTAAAGCTGGACGGGATAAGCTCCTACGAGCAGTACTTC CASSLKLDGISSYEQYF
- TRBJ2-3 - TRBV6-1 TGTGCCAGCAGTGAAGGGGTCTTCGGGAGCACAGATACGCAGTATTTT CASSEGVFGSTDTQYF
TRBD2 TRBJ2-3 - TRBV5-4 TGTGCCAGCAGCGCGCCCCTAGCGGGGGATACGCAGTATTTT CASSAPLAGDTQYF
- TRBJ1-5 few TRBV12-3/TRBV12-4 TGTGCCAGCAGTTTGATGAGGGGGGGCAATCAGCCCCAGCATTTT CASSLMRGGNQPQHF
- TRBJ2-3 many TRBV15 TGTGCCACCAGCAGAGCCCCCAGCGAGCAGCAGTATTTT CATSRAPSEQQYF
- TRBJ2-3 few TRBV5-1 TGCGCCAGCAGCTTAGGCTTTACAGATACGCAGTATTTT CASSLGFTDTQYF
TRBD1 TRBJ1-1 - TRBV18 TGTGCCAGCTCACCTAGACAGGGAGCCACTGAAGCTTTCTTT CASSPRQGATEAFF
- TRBJ1-1 many TRBV6-2/TRBV6-3 TGTGCCAGCAGTTTATGGGAGAACACTGAAGCTTTCTTT CASSLWENTEAFF
- TRBJ2-7 - TRBV6-5 TGTGCCAGCAGTTACTCACCCGACTGGGGTTCCTACGAGCAGTACTTC CASSYSPDWGSYEQYF
- TRBJ1-6 - TRBV6-5 TGTGCCAGCACCCGGACCTCTCGGGGGAATTCACCCCTCCACTTT CASTRTSRGNSPLHF
- TRBJ1-1 many TRBV29-1 TGCAGCGTTGCGGGGACACTGAACACTGAAGCTTTCTTT CSVAGTLNTEAFF
- TRBJ2-3 - TRBV7-8 TGTGCCAGCAGCTTAGTCAGGACAGATACGCAGTATTTT CASSLVRTDTQYF
TRBD2 TRBJ2-7 many TRBV7-2 TGTGCCAGCAGCTTAGGTGTAGCGGGGGGCTTCTACGAGCAGTACTTC CASSLGVAGGFYEQYF
TRBD1 TRBJ1-2 many TRBV5-1 TGCGCCAGCAGCTTGGAGGGACAGGGGACGGATGGCTACACCTTC CASSLEGQGTDGYTF